This TCR beta chain was identified in a study of cytomegalovirus exposure and HLA in healthy donors. For the study at large: A prior analysis found more than 90 million unique TCR beta sequences from 170 million or so T cells. Whole-study results and caveats: In a later analysis, productive TCRs from donors in an Asian-associated ancestry cluster reportedly carried fewer N-insertions than the cohort mean. Presence/absence analysis assumed near-uniform sequencing depth across donors. Most of the TCR beta V segments (in an earlier analysis) were productive either about 90% or about 30% of the time.

The PCR ran on 60 Vbeta and 13 Jbeta primers. TCRdb's copy holds only in-frame clones and misses some; the assay was immunoSEQ multiplex PCR. The sample holds about 85,000 clones; less than 80% are singletons and the top ten take around 1.9%. Germline V gene sequence: CDR1 MGHRA, CDR2 YSYEKL. The CDR3 sequence is 16 residues long. This clone was picked up one time. Antigen specificity is unknown. The junction does not match germline at one end; this may be a read error. Other DNA sequences from this sample encode an identical CDR3 as well. The chain joins TRBV4-1 to TRBJ2-5; tentatively, D is TRBD2 (5 bases). Sample: PBMCs. The sequence was collected from a man aged 30 to 45 in good health and CMV-seronegative. CDR3 protein: CASSQDSDFRRGTQYF. DNA for the CDR3: TGTGCCAGCAGCCAAGATTCGGACTTCCGTCGCGGGACCCAGTACTTC.